The 2 T cell receptor beta chains below were found in one sample sequenced in a study of radiotherapy plus CTLA-4 blockade in lung cancer. Sequenced by immunoSEQ multiplex PCR; TCRdb stores in-frame clones only, minus some. Among about 48,000 clones listed, 82% were seen once. Here the sequenced sample was peripheral blood, taken from a patient treated with radiotherapy plus ipilimumab. The receptor set was obtained from a human donor with non-small cell lung cancer who had stable disease on radiotherapy plus ipilimumab.

This clone came up once. The CDR3 region has the DNA TGTGCCAGCAGACCGCTTACAGGGGGCCTGGGGGAGACCCAGTACTTC. It yields the protein CASRPLTGGLGETQYF. This chain uses TRBV2 with TRBJ2-5; 9 nucleotides agree with TRBD1. V lost 6 bases and J lost 5; bases outside the gene matches: 13. CDR3 size: 16 residues. Germline V gene lookup returns CDR1 SNHLY and CDR2 FYNNEI.

This clone was seen only once. The CDR3 DNA sequence: TGCGCCAGCAGCTTCCGACAGGGGAGGAACACTGAAGCTTTCTTT. This translates into CASSFRQGRNTEAFF. The chain couples TRBV4-1 to TRBJ1-1; 8 bases are a match to TRBD1. With 5 bases clipped from V and 1 base from J, the junction kept 6 bases outside the gene matches. This CDR3 region has 15 residues. Looked up from germline, CDR1 is MGHRA and CDR2 is YSYEKL.